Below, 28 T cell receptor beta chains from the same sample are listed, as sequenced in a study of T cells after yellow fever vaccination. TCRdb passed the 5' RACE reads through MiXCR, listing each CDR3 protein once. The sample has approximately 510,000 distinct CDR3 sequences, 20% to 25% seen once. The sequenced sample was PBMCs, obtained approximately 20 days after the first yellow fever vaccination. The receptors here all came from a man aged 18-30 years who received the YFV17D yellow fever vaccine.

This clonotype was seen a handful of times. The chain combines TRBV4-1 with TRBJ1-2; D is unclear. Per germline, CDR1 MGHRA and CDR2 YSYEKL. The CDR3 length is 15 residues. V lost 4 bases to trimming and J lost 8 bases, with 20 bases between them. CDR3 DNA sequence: TGCGCCAGCAGCCGACAAACCGGGGAACGACTGGGCTACACCTTC. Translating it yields CASSRQTGERLGYTF.

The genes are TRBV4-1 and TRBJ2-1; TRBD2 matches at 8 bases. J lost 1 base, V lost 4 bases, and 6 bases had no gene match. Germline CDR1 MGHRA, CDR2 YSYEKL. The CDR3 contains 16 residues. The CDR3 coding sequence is TGCGCCAGCAGCCGGCCCGGGAGGGGGTCCTACAATGAGCAGTTCTTC. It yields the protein CASSRPGRGSYNEQFF.

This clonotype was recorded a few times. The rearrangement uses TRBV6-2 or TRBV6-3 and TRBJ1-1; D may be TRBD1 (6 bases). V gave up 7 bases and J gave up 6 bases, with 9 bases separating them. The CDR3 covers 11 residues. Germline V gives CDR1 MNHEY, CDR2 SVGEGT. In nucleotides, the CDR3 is TGTGCCAGCATACAGGGTTCTGAAGCTTTCTTT. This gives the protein CASIQGSEAFF.

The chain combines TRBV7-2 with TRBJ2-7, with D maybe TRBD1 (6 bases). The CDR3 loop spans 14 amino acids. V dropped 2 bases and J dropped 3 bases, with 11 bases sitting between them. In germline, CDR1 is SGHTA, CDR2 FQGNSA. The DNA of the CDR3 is TGTGCCAGCAGCTTATCCAACAGGGTCTACGAGCAGTACTTC. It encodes CASSLSNRVYEQYF.

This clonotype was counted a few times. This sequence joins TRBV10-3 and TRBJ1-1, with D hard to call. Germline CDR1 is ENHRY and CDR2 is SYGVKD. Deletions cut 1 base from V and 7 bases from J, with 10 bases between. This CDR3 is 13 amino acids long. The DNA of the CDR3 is TGTGCCATCAGTGAGTGGGAATTGGGTGAAGCTTTCTTT. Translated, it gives CAISEWELGEAFF.

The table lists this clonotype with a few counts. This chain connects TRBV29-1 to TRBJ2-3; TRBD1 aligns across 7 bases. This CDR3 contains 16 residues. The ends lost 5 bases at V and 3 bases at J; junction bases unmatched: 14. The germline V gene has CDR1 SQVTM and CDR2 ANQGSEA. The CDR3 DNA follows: TGCAGCGTTCCCCACAAGGGACAGACTCGGACAGATACGCAGTATTTT. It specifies CSVPHKGQTRTDTQYF.

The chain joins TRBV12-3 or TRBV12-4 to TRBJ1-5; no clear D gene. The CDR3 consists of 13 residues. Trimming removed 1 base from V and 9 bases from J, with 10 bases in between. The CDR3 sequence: CASSLGSVRPQHF. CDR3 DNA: TGTGCCAGCAGTTTAGGCTCGGTTCGGCCCCAGCATTTT.

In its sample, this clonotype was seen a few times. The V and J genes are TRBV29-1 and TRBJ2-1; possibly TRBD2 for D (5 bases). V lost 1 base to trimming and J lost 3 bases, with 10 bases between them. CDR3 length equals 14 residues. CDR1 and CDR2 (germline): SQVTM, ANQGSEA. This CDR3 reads CSVEGLAHYNEQFF. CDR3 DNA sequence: TGCAGCGTTGAAGGCCTAGCCCACTACAATGAGCAGTTCTTC.

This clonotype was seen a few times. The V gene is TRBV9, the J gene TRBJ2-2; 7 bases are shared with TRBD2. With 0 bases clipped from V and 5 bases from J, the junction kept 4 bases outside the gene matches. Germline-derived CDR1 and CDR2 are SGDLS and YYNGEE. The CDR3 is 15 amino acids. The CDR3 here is CASSVESGETGELFF. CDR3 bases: TGTGCCAGCAGCGTAGAGAGCGGGGAGACCGGGGAGCTGTTTTTT.

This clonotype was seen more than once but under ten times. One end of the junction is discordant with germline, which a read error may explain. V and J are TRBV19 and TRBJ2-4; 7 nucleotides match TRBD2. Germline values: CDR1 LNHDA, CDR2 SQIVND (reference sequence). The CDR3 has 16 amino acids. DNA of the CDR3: TGTGCCAGCAGTATGTTGGGCGGGGGAGCCAAAAACATTCAGTACTTC. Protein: CASSMLGGGAKNIQYF.

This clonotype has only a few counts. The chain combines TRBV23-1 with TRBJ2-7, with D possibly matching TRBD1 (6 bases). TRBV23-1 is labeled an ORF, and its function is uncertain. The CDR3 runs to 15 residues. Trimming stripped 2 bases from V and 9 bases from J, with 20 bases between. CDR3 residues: CASSQSNRALRGQYV. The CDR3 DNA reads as TGCGCCAGCAGTCAAAGTAACAGGGCCCTACGAGGGCAGTACGTC.

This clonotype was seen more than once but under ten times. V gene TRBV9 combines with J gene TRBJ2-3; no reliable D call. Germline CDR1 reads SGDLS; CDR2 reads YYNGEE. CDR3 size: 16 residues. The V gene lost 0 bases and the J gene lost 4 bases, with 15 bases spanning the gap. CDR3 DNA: TGTGCCAGCAGCGTAGGCGCTTCTGCCCCCTCAGATACGCAGTATTTT. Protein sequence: CASSVGASAPSDTQYF.

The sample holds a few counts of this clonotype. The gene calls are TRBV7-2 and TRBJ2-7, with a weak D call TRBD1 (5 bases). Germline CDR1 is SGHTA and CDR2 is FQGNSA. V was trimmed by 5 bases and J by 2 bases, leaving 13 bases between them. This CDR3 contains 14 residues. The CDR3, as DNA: TGTGCCAGCAGCCGTACAGGCTTTACCTACGAGCAGTACGTC. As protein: CASSRTGFTYEQYV.

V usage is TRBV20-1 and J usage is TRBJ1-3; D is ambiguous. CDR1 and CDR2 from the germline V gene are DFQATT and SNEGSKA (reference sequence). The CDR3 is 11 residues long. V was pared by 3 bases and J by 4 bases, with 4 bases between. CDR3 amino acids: CSARNGNTIYF. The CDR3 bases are TGCAGTGCTAGGAACGGAAACACCATATATTTT.

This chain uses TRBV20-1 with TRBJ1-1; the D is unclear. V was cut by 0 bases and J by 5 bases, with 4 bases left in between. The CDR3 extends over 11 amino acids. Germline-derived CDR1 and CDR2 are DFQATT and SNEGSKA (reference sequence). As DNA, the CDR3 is TGCAGTGCTAGAGATAGGACTGAAGCTTTCTTT. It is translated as CSARDRTEAFF.

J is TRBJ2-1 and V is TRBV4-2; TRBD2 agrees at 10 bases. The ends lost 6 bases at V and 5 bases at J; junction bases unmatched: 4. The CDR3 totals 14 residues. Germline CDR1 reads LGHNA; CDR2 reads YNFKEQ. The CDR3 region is CASRGLAADNEQFF. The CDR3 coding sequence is TGTGCCAGCAGAGGACTAGCGGCTGACAATGAGCAGTTCTTC.

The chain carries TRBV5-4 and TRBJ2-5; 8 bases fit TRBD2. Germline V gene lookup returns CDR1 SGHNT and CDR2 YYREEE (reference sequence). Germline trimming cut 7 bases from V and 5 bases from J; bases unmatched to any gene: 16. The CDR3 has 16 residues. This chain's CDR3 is CASGMIAPGGDETQYF. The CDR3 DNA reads TGTGCCAGCGGAATGATCGCCCCGGGAGGGGATGAGACCCAGTACTTC.

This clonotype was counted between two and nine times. CDR3 coding DNA: TGTGCCAGCAGTGCAAACGGGGGGGGGTACACAGATACGCAGTATTTT. Its translation is CASSANGGGYTDTQYF. The genes are TRBV6-1 and TRBJ2-3; 8 nucleotides match TRBD2. Germline assignment: CDR1 MNHNS and CDR2 SASEGT. Trimming took 4 bases from V and 2 from J; bases not matched to a gene: 8. This CDR3 is built from 16 residues.

CDR3 sequence (DNA): TGCGCCAGCAGCTTGGAGGGCAGGACCTCTAGCACAGATACGCAGTATTTT. Translated: CASSLEGRTSSTDTQYF. The chain is built from TRBV5-1 and TRBJ2-3; D unresolved. The CDR3 runs to 17 residues. Trimming took 0 bases from V and 0 from J, leaving 14 bases between them. Germline lookup yields CDR1 SGHRS and CDR2 YFSETQ.

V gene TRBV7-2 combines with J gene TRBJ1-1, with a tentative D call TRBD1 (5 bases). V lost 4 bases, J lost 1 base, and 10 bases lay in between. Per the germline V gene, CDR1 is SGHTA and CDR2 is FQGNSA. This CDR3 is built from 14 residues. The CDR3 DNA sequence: TGTGCCAGCAGCTCCGGGGCAGGGAACACTGAAGCTTTCTTT. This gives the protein CASSSGAGNTEAFF.

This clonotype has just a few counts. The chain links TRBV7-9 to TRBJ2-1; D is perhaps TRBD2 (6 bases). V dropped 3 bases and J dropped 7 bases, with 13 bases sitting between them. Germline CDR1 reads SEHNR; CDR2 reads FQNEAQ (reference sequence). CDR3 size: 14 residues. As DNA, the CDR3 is TGTGCCAGCAGCTTTACCGGGGACTCGAATGAGCAGTTCTTC. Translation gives CASSFTGDSNEQFF.

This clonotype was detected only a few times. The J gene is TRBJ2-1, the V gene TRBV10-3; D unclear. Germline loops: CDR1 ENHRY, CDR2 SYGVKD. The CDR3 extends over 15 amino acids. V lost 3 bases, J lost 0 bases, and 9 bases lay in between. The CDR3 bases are TGTGCCATCAGTGACGGCATCTCCTCCTACAATGAGCAGTTCTTC. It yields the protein CAISDGISSYNEQFF.

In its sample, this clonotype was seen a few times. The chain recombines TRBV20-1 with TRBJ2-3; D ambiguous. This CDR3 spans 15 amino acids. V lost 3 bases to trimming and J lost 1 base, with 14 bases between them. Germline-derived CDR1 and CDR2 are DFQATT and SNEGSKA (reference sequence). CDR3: CSASRPDRGTDTQYF. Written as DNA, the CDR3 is TGCAGTGCTAGTCGTCCCGATCGAGGCACAGATACGCAGTATTTT.

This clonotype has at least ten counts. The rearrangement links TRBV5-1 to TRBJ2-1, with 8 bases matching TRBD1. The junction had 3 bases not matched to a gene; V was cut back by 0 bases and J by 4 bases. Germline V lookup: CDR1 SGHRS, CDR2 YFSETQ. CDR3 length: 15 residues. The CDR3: CASSLGDRQYNEQFF. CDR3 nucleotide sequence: TGCGCCAGCAGCTTGGGGGACAGGCAGTACAATGAGCAGTTCTTC.

In nucleotides, the CDR3 is TGTGCCAGCAGCCTAAACATGGGCACCGGGGAGCTGTTTTTT. Translation gives CASSLNMGTGELFF. The V and J genes are TRBV7-6 and TRBJ2-2, with D hard to call. Germline CDR1 reads SGHVS; CDR2 reads FNYEAQ. CDR3 length: 14 amino acids. Trimming removed 5 bases from V and 4 bases from J, with 11 bases in between.

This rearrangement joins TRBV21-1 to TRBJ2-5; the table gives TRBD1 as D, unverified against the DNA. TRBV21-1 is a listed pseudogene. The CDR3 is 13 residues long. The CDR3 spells CASWTGKPETQYF. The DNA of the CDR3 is TGTGCCAGCTGGACAGGGAAACCAGAGACCCAGTACTTC.

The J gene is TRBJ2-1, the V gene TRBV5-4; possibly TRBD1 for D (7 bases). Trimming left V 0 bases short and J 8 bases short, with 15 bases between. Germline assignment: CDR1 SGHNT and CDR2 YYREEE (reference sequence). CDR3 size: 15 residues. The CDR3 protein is CASSLVPRGVDEQFF. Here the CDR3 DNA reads TGTGCCAGCAGCTTGGTTCCCAGGGGGGTGGATGAGCAGTTCTTC. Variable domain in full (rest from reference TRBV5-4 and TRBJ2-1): ETGVTQSPTHLIKTRGQQVTLRCSSQSGHNTVSWYQQALGQGPQFIFQYYREEENGRGNFPPRFSGLQFPNYSSELNVNALELDDSALYLCASSLVPRGVDEQFFGPGTRLTVL.

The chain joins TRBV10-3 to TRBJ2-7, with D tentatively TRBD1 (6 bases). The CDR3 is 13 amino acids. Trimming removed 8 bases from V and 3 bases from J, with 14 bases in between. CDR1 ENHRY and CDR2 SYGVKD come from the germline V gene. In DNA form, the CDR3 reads TGTGCCATCTCCCCAGGCAGGGGCTACGAGCAGTACGTC. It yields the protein CAISPGRGYEQYV.